This TCR beta chain is from a study of T cell responses to AZD1222 COVID-19 vaccine. Measured with immunoSEQ multiplex PCR; TCRdb has only the in-frame clones, and not every one. The table lists about 83,000 clones, roughly 88% of them singletons. To note about this clone: Its antigen remains unidentified.

The V gene's germline CDR1 is SGHVS and CDR2 FQNEAQ. This CDR3 has 16 amino acids. The V segment lost 5 bases and the J segment 2 bases; nucleotides outside the gene matches: 8. Overall study results and limits: The sample set comprised mostly white British donors with more females, and clonal diversity was possibly underestimated.

Sequencing was performed on peripheral blood, taken on day 0 of AZD1222 vaccination. The chain combines TRBV7-8 with TRBJ1-3, with 8 bases matching TRBD1. The source is an adult in good health. The CDR3 reads CASSRILQGAGNTIYF. The CDR3 bases are TGTGCCAGCAGCCGAATATTACAGGGGGCTGGAAACACCATATATTTT. Based on the CDR3 plus reference TRBV7-8 and TRBJ1-3, the full variable domain is GAGVSQSPRYKVAKRGQDVALRCDPISGHVSLFWYQQALGQGPEFLTYFQNEAQLDKSGLPSDRFFAERPEGSVSTLKIQRTQQEDSAVYLCASSRILQGAGNTIYFGEGSWLTVV.